This entry features one T cell receptor (beta chain) sequence. Its matching antigen is unknown. The data stem from a study of cytomegalovirus exposure and HLA in healthy donors. Study-wide points: Per a later analysis, roughly 17,000 TCR beta sequences showed association with HLA alleles at 0.05 false discovery rate. Researchers reported in a later analysis that common viral pathogens appeared linked to several top clusters. Later examination showed HLA-associated TCR beta chains had greater clonal expansion than equally common others.

The V segment lost 1 base and the J segment 4 bases; nucleotides outside the gene matches: 2. CDR3 length: 15 amino acids. Germline CDR1 and CDR2: ENHRY and SYGVKD. The primer mix had 60 Vbeta and 13 Jbeta primers. The assay was immunoSEQ multiplex PCR, and TCRdb's table has in-frame clones only and misses some. Of roughly 150,000 clones in the sample, about 68% were seen once. This receptor was obtained from a man aged 18-30 years in good health and CMV-seronegative. This chain links TRBV10-3 with TRBJ2-2; TRBD2 matches 8 bases. The sequenced material came from PBMCs. The CDR3 coding sequence is TGTGCCATCAGTGAGTGGACTAGCACCACCGGGGAGCTGTTTTTT. Residues: CAISEWTSTTGELFF.